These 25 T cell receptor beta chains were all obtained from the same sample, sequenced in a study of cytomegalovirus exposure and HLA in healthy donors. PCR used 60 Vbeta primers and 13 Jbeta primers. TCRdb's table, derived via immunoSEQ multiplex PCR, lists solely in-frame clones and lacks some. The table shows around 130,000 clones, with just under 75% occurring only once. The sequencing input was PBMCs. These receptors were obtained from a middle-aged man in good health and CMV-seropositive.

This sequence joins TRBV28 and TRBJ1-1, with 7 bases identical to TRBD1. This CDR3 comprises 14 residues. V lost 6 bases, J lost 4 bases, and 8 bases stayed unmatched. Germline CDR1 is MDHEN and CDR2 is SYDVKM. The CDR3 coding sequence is TGTGCCAGCAGCGCTAGGGGGCGAAGCACTGAAGCTTTCTTT. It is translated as CASSARGRSTEAFF.

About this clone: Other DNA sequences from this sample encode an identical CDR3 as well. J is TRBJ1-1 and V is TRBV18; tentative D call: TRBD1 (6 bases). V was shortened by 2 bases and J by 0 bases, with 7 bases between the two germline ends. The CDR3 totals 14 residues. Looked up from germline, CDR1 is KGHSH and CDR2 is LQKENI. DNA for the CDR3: TGTGCCAGCTCACCAGGACAGCTGAACACTGAAGCTTTCTTT. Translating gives CASSPGQLNTEAFF.

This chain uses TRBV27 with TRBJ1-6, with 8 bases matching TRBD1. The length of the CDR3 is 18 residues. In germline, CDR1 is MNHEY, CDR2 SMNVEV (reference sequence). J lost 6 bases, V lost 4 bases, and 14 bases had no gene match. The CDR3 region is CASSSNRLRDRTNSPLHF. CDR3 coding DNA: TGTGCCAGCAGTTCAAACCGACTCCGGGACAGGACTAATTCACCCCTCCACTTT.

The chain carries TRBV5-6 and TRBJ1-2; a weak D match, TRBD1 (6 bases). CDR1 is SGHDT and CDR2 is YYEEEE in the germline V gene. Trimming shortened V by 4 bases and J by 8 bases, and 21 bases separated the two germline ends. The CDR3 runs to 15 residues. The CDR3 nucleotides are TGTGCCAGCAGCCCACCGGGAGGGGGTCGGTGCGGCTACACCTTC. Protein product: CASSPPGGGRCGYTF.

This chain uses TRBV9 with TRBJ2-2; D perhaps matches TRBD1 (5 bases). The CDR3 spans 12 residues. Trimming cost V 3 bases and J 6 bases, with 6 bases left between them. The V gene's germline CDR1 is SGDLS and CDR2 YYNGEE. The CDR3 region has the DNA TGTGCCAGCAGCGAGGGGTCCGGGGAGCTGTTTTTT. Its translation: CASSEGSGELFF.

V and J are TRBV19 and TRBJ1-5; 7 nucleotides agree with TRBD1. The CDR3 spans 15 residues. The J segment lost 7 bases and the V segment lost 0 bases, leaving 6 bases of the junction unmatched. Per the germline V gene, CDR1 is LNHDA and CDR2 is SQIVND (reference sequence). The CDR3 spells CASSIDDRVGQPQHF. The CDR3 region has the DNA TGTGCCAGTAGTATAGATGACAGGGTCGGGCAGCCCCAGCATTTT.

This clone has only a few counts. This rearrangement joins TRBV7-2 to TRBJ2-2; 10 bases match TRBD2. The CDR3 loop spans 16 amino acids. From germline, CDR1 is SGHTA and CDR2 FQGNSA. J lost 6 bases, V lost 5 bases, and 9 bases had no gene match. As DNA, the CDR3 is TGTGCCAGCAGCACTCAGCGGGGGGGCCGTCCCGGGGAGCTGTTTTTT. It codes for CASSTQRGGRPGELFF.

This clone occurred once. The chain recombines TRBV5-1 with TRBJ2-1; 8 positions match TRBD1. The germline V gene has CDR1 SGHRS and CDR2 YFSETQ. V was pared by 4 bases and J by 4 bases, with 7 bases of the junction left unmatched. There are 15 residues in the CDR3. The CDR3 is CASSLPGQVYNEQFF. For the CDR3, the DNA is TGCGCCAGCAGCCTCCCGGGACAGGTATACAATGAGCAGTTCTTC.

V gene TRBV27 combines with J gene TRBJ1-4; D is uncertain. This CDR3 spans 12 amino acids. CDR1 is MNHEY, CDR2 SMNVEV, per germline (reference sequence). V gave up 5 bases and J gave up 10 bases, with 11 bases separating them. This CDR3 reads CASSPRPGKLFF. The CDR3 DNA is TGTGCCAGCAGTCCACGACCGGGAAAACTGTTTTTT.

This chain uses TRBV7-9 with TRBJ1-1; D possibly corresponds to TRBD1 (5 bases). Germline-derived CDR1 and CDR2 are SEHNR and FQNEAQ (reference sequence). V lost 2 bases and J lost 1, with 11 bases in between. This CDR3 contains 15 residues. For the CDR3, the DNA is TGTGCCAGCAGCTTATTATGGGGGGGGAACACTGAAGCTTTCTTT. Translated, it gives CASSLLWGGNTEAFF.

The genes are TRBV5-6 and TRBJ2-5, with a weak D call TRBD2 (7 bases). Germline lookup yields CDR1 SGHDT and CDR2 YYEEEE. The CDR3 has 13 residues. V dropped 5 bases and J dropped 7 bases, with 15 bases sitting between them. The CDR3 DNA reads TGTGCCAGCAGACTAGCGCTAGGGGGGACCCAGTACTTC. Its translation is CASRLALGGTQYF.

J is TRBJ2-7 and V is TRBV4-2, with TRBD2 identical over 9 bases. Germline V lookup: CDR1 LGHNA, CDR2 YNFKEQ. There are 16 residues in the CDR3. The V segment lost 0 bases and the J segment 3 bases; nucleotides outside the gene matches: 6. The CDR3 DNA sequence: TGTGCCAGCAGCCAAGATAGACTAGCGGCAATCTACGAGCAGTACTTC. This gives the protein CASSQDRLAAIYEQYF.

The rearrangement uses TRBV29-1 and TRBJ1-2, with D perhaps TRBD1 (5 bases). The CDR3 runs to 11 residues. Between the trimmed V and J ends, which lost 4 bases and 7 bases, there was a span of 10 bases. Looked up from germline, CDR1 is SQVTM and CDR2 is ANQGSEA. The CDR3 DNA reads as TGCAGCGTTGGGGGGGAATTTGGCTACACCTTC. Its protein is CSVGGEFGYTF. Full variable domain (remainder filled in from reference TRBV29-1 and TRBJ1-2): SAVISQKPSRDICQRGTSLTIQCQVDSQVTMMFWYRQQPGQSLTLIATANQGSEATYESGFVIDKFPISRPNLTFSTLTVSNMSPEDSSIYLCSVGGEFGYTFGSGTRLTVV.

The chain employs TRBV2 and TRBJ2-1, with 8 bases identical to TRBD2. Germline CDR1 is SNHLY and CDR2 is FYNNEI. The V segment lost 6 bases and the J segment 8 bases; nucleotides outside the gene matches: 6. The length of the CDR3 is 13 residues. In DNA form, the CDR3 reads TGTGCCAGCAGACCGGGGGGGATTGATGAGCAGTTCTTC. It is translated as CASRPGGIDEQFF.

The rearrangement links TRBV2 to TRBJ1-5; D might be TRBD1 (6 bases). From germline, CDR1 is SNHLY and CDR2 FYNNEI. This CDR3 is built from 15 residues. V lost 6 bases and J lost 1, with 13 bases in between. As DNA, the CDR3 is TGTGCCAGCAGCGGGGTTGGGGGCAGCAATCAGCCCCAGCATTTT. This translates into CASSGVGGSNQPQHF.

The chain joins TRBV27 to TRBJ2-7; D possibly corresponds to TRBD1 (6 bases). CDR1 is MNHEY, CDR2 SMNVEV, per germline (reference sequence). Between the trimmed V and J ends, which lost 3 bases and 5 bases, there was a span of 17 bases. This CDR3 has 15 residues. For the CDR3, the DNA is TGTGCCAGCAGTTTGGGAACAGGGCCGAGGGACGAGCAGTACTTC. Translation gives CASSLGTGPRDEQYF.

Here the CDR3 reads CASSTGETQYF. For the CDR3, the DNA is TGTGCCAGCAGCACCGGGGAGACCCAGTACTTC. The V and J genes are TRBV11-3 and TRBJ2-5, with unresolved D. The length of the CDR3 is 11 residues. V dropped 5 bases and J dropped 5 bases, with 6 bases sitting between them. Germline CDR1 SGHNT, CDR2 YENEEA.

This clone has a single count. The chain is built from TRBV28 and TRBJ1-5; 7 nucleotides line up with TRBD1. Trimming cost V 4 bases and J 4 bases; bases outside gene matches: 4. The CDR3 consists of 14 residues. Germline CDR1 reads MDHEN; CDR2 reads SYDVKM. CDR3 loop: CASSSPQGNQPQHF. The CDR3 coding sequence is TGTGCCAGCAGTTCACCACAGGGGAATCAGCCCCAGCATTTT.

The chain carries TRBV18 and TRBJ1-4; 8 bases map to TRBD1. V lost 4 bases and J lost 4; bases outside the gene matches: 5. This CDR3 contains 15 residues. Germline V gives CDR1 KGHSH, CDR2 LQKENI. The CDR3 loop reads CASSRDRGDNEKLFF. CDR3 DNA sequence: TGTGCCAGCTCACGCGACAGGGGTGATAATGAAAAACTGTTTTTT.

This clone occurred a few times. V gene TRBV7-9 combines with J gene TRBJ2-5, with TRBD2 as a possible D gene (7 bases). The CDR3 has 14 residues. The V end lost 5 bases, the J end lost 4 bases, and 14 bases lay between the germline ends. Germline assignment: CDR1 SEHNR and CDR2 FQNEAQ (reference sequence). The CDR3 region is CASSLEGGPETQYF. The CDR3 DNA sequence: TGTGCCAGCAGCCTGGAGGGGGGGCCAGAGACCCAGTACTTC.

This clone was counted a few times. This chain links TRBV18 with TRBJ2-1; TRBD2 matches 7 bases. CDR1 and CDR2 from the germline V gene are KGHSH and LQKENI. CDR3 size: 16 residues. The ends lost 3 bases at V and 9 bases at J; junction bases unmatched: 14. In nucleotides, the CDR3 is TGTGCCAGCTCACCCTACCAAGGACTAGGGAGTGGTGAGCAGTTCTTC. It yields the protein CASSPYQGLGSGEQFF.

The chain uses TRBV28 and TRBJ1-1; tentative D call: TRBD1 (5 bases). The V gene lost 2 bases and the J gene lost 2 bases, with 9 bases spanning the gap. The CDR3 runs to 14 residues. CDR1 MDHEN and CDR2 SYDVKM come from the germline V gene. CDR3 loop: CASSLGQGNTEAFF. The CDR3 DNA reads TGTGCCAGCAGTTTAGGTCAGGGAAACACTGAAGCTTTCTTT.

In DNA, the CDR3 is TGTGCCAGTAGTCCAGGACAGGGATCCTTATCCTACGAGCAGTACTTC. Amino acid sequence: CASSPGQGSLSYEQYF. The rearrangement links TRBV19 to TRBJ2-7; 8 nucleotides match TRBD1. The germline V gene encodes CDR1 LNHDA and CDR2 SQIVND (reference sequence). The CDR3 spans 16 residues. V was clipped by 5 bases and J by 1 base; unmatched bases: 10.

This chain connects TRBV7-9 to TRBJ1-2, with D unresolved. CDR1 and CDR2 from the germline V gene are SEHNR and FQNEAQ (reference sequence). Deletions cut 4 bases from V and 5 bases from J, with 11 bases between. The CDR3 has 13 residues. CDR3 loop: CASSSPGGYGYTF. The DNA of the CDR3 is TGTGCCAGCAGCTCCCCGGGCGGGTATGGCTACACCTTC.

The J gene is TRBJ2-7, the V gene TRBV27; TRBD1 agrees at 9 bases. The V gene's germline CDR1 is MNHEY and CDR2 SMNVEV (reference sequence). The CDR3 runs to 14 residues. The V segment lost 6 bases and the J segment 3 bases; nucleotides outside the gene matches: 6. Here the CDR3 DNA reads TGTGCCAGCAGCCGGACGGGACAGGGCTACGAGCAGTACTTC. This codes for CASSRTGQGYEQYF.